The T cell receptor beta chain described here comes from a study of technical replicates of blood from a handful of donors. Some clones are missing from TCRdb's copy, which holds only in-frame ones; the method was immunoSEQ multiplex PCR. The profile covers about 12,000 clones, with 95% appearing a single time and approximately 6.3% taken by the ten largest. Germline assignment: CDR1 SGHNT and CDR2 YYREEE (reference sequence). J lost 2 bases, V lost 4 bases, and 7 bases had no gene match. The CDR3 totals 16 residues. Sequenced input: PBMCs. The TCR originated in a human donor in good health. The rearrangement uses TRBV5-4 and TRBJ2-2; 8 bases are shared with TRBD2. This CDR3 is CASSPLAGQNTGELFF. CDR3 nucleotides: TGTGCCAGCAGCCCCCTAGCGGGTCAAAACACCGGGGAGCTGTTTTTT.